This passage covers 15 T cell receptor beta chains from one sample sequenced in a study of human T cells and chemical hapten exposure. MiXCR, applied by TCRdb to the RACE reads, yields one record per CDR3 protein. This repertoire shows a few hundred thousand distinct CDR3 sequences, around 7% found once; its top ten account for 1.2%. Time point meaning: pre-sensitization, week 0. The treatment denotes: therapeutic diphenylcyclopropenone sensitization with weekly scalp DPC. Sample: whole blood, taken in connection with sensitization to the hapten diphenylcyclopropenone (DPC). The origin of the receptors is a man between 18 and 29 years old with alopecia areata. Some clones in this sample may be carry-over from other donors' samples.

The genes are TRBV6-1 and TRBJ1-2; TRBD1 matches at 7 bases. V was clipped by 6 bases and J by 0 bases; unmatched bases: 7. Germline CDR1 and CDR2: MNHNS and SASEGT. The CDR3 is 15 amino acids. CDR3 protein: CASRGQTGPNYGYTF. Written as DNA, the CDR3 is TGTGCCAGCAGGGGCCAGACAGGGCCTAACTATGGCTACACCTTC.

This chain uses TRBV4-3 with TRBJ2-7, with a tentative D call TRBD2 (7 bases). Germline values: CDR1 LGHNA, CDR2 YSLEER. The CDR3 is made up of 14 amino acids. Trimming stripped 1 base from V and 10 bases from J, with 17 bases between. The DNA for the CDR3 is TGCGCCAGCAGCCAAGGGCCTTGGGGGGGCGAACAGTACGTC. Amino acids: CASSQGPWGGEQYV.

This clonotype has ten or more counts. The V call is TRBV6-5, the J call TRBJ1-4, with 7 nucleotides matching TRBD1. The V and J ends lost 5 bases and 6 bases, in that order; junction bases with no gene match: 6. The CDR3 is made up of 14 amino acids. CDR1 is MNHEY, CDR2 SVGAGI, per germline. This CDR3 is CASSRQGGDEKLFF. The DNA of the CDR3 is TGTGCCAGCAGTCGACAGGGAGGGGATGAAAAACTGTTTTTT.

This rearrangement joins TRBV3-1 to TRBJ2-3; 7 nucleotides match TRBD2. CDR3 length: 16 residues. V trimming: 1 base; J trimming: 1 base; junction bases outside the gene matches: 5. Germline CDR1 LGHDT, CDR2 YNNKEL (reference sequence). CDR3 sequence (DNA): TGTGCCAGCAGCCAAGCTCTAGCGGCTGGCACAGATACGCAGTATTTT. Amino acid sequence: CASSQALAAGTDTQYF.

In its sample, this clonotype was seen many times. The V call is TRBV9, the J call TRBJ1-1; D might be TRBD1 (5 bases). Trimming left V 4 bases short and J 1 base short, with 8 bases between. The CDR3 runs to 13 residues. Germline V lookup: CDR1 SGDLS, CDR2 YYNGEE. For the CDR3, the DNA is TGTGCCAGCAGCCCAGGGACGAACACTGAAGCTTTCTTT. It translates to CASSPGTNTEAFF. Drawing the rest from reference TRBV9 and TRBJ1-1, the complete variable domain is DSGVTQTPKHLITATGQRVTLRCSPRSGDLSVYWYQQSLDQGLQFLIQYYNGEERAKGNILERFSAQQFPDLHSELNLSSLELGDSALYFCASSPGTNTEAFFGQGTRLTVV.

This clonotype was counted many times. This rearrangement joins TRBV25-1 to TRBJ1-3; the match to TRBD1 covers 10 bases. V was pared by 0 bases and J by 5 bases, with 10 bases of the junction left unmatched. This CDR3 contains 18 residues. From germline, CDR1 is MGHDK and CDR2 SYGVNS. The CDR3 DNA is TGTGCCAGCAGTGAATATAAAACCGGGACAGGGGATCGAAACACCATATATTTT. Protein sequence: CASSEYKTGTGDRNTIYF.

This clonotype was counted ten times or more. The rearrangement joins TRBV7-2 to TRBJ1-5; 7 positions agree with TRBD1. Germline values: CDR1 SGHTA, CDR2 FQGNSA. The CDR3 extends over 15 amino acids. V lost 1 base to trimming and J lost 3 bases; unmatched junction nucleotides: 3. The CDR3 DNA sequence: TGTGCCAGCAGCTTAGAAGGGACAGACAATCAGCCCCAGCATTTT. It codes for CASSLEGTDNQPQHF. Full variable domain (rest looked up from reference TRBV7-2 and TRBJ1-5): GAGVSQSPSNKVTEKGKDVELRCDPISGHTALYWYRQSLGQGLEFLIYFQGNSAPDKSGLPSDRFSAERTGGSVSTLTIQRTQQEDSAVYLCASSLEGTDNQPQHFGDGTRLSIL.

The table lists this clonotype with a few counts. The chain carries TRBV11-1 and TRBJ1-1; D might be TRBD1 (5 bases). The V end lost 5 bases, the J end lost 4 bases, and 17 bases lay between the germline ends. The CDR3 spans 15 residues. The V gene's germline CDR1 is SGHAT and CDR2 FQDESV (reference sequence). The CDR3 DNA is TGTGCCAGCAGCCTACAGGCTGTCCGAGGCACTGAAGCTTTCTTT. It specifies CASSLQAVRGTEAFF.

Only a few counts were recorded for this clonotype. The chain carries TRBV6-2 or TRBV6-3 and TRBJ2-6; D ambiguous. Per the germline V gene, CDR1 is MNHEY and CDR2 is SVGEGT. The CDR3 totals 15 residues. V lost 2 bases to trimming and J lost 2 bases, with 7 bases between them. In DNA, the CDR3 is TGTGCCAGCAGTTACGCCGAAACTGGGGCCAACGTCCTGACTTTC. This sequence encodes CASSYAETGANVLTF.

The table lists this clonotype with many counts. V usage is TRBV20-1 and J usage is TRBJ1-5; D may be TRBD1 (5 bases). The germline V gene encodes CDR1 DFQATT and CDR2 SNEGSKA (reference sequence). Trimming took off 1 base at V and 0 bases at J, with 10 bases between the two ends. This CDR3 spans 15 amino acids. CDR3 region: CSARGGTYSNQPQHF. The CDR3 DNA follows: TGCAGTGCTAGAGGGGGGACTTATAGCAATCAGCCCCAGCATTTT.

The chain carries TRBV29-1 and TRBJ2-1; D may be TRBD2 (6 bases). The CDR3 covers 13 residues. V shed 7 bases and J shed 8 bases, with 18 bases lying between them. CDR1 SQVTM and CDR2 ANQGSEA come from the germline V gene. DNA of the CDR3: TGCAGCGCCGGGAGTGAAGGGTCCGATGAGCAGTTCTTC. Translation gives CSAGSEGSDEQFF.

The gene calls are TRBV20-1 and TRBJ2-3, with 7 bases that match TRBD1. CDR1 is DFQATT and CDR2 is SNEGSKA in the germline V gene (reference sequence). CDR3 size: 14 residues. The ends lost 6 bases at V and 3 bases at J; junction bases unmatched: 9. DNA of the CDR3: TGCAGTGCGAGGAAAGGGGGCGCGACAGATACGCAGTATTTT. It is translated as CSARKGGATDTQYF.

The rearrangement links TRBV18 to TRBJ2-1, with 7 bases aligning to TRBD1. Germline V gives CDR1 KGHSH, CDR2 LQKENI. V shed 4 bases, J shed 9 bases, and the junction held 15 bases outside the gene matches. The CDR3 is 16 residues long. The CDR3 here is CASSLTGQSLTGEQFF. In nucleotides, the CDR3 is TGTGCCAGCTCACTCACGGGACAGTCCCTTACGGGTGAGCAGTTCTTC. Using reference TRBV18 and TRBJ2-1 for the parts outside the CDR3, the full variable domain is NAGVMQNPRHLVRRRGQEARLRCSPMKGHSHVYWYRQLPEEGLKFMVYLQKENIIDESGMPKERFSAEFPKEGPSILRIQQVVRGDSAAYFCASSLTGQSLTGEQFFGPGTRLTVL.

The chain links TRBV20-1 to TRBJ1-1; D might be TRBD1 (6 bases). The CDR3 sequence is 14 residues long. Germline CDR1 DFQATT, CDR2 SNEGSKA (reference sequence). V shed 5 bases and J shed 6 bases, with 19 bases lying between them. CDR3 sequence (DNA): TGCAGTGCTCCAAAAATTAAACAGGGATCTGAAGCTTTCTTT. It specifies CSAPKIKQGSEAFF.

The rearrangement links TRBV3-1 to TRBJ2-2, with 7 bases identical to TRBD1. V was pared by 0 bases and J by 1 base, with 8 bases of the junction left unmatched. There are 18 residues in the CDR3. The germline V gene has CDR1 LGHDT and CDR2 YNNKEL (reference sequence). CDR3 loop: CASSQESRQGRNTGELFF. CDR3 coding DNA: TGTGCCAGCAGCCAAGAGTCCCGACAGGGAAGGAACACCGGGGAGCTGTTTTTT.